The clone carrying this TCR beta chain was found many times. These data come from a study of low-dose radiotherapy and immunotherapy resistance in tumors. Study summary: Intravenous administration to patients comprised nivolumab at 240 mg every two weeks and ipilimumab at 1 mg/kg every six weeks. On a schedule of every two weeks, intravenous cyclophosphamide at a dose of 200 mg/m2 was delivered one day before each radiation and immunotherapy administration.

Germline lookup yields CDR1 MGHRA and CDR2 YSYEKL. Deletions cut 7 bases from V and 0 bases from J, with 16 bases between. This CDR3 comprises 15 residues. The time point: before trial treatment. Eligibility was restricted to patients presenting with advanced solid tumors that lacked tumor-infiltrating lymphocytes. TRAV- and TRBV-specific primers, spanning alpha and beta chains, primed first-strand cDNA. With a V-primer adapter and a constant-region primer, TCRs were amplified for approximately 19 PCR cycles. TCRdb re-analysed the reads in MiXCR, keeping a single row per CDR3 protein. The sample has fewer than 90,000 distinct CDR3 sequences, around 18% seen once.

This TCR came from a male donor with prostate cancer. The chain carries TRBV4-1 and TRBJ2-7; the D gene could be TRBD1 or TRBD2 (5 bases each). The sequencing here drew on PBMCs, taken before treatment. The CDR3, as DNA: TGCGCCAGCAACACGCAACGGGACGCCTCCTACGAGCAGTACTTC. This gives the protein CASNTQRDASYEQYF.